This TCR beta chain was sequenced during a study of CD8 T cells in Susac syndrome. This CDR3 has 16 amino acids. Trimming stripped 1 base from V and 3 bases from J, with 14 bases between. Germline V lookup: CDR1 SEHNR, CDR2 FQNEAQ (reference sequence). The sequenced target, TCR beta, came from blood CD8+ and CD4+ T cells. TEMRA cells were FACS-enriched, unlike CD8+ and CD4+ T cells, which were negatively isolated. This clonotype was seen only once. Random hexamers served to reverse transcribe roughly 0.45 to 1 ug RNA. The CDR3 of TCR beta was amplified by immunoSEQ multiplex PCR across 54 Vbeta and 13 Jbeta. Each CDR3 protein is one row after TCRdb ran MiXCR on the immunoSEQ multiplex PCR reads. The data hold fewer than 150,000 distinct CDR3 sequences, with under 95% observed a single time.

This receptor was obtained from a human donor with multiple sclerosis. What was sequenced was CD8+ T cells from PBMCs. The rearrangement joins TRBV7-9 to TRBJ2-3; D ambiguous. The CDR3 reads CASSLGDSPRTDTQYF. The CDR3, as DNA: TGTGCCAGCAGCTTAGGAGACTCGCCGAGAACAGATACGCAGTATTTT.